This entry is about one T cell receptor (beta chain). Its antigen remains unknown. The data are from a study of cytomegalovirus exposure and HLA in healthy donors. The junction had 11 bases not matched to a gene; V was cut back by 5 bases and J by 5 bases. Germline CDR1 reads SGHAT; CDR2 reads FQDESV (reference sequence). The CDR3 extends over 16 amino acids. The data were produced by immunoSEQ multiplex PCR, yet TCRdb's version contains in-frame clones alone and is incomplete. Among 76,000 or so clones listed, approximately 95% were seen once. Study-wide points: A classifier reportedly called cytomegalovirus status with high sensitivity and specificity. Subsequent analysis showed first-cohort TCR clusters tending to co-occur in roughly 130 validation repertoires.

The J gene is TRBJ2-1, the V gene TRBV11-1; 8 bases are a match to TRBD1. The material sequenced was PBMCs. The source is a woman under 30 in good health and CMV-seronegative. Here the CDR3 DNA reads TGTGCCAGCAGCCCCTGGGCAGGGGGCCTGGACAATGAGCAGTTCTTC. It is translated as CASSPWAGGLDNEQFF.